Listed below are T cell receptor beta chains from one sample, sequenced in a study of monozygotic twins with cystic fibrosis. Data came from immunoSEQ multiplex PCR; TCRdb stores just in-frame clones and leaves some out. Of over 20,000 clones detected, around 90% appear once; the ten largest clones hold about 0.3%. The sequencing sample was made of blood. The receptors stem from a girl between 2 and 10 years old with cystic fibrosis. Each CDR3 is given with its conserved first and last residue. A D gene is named only where the DNA matches it firmly. Size values are once, few and many counts, or a class for expanded clones, and some rows have none.

clone_size,j_call,d_call,v_call,cdr3_aa,cdr3_nt
once,TRBJ2-2,TRBD1,TRBV18,CASSGTGNTGELFF,TGTGCCAGCTCAGGGACAGGGAACACCGGGGAGCTGTTTTTT
.,TRBJ2-3,.,TRBV20-1,CSADEEDTQYF,TGCAGTGCCGACGAGGAGGATACGCAGTATTTT
.,TRBJ1-2,TRBD1,TRBV27,CASSRTGGEVGYTF,TGTGCCAGCAGCAGGACAGGGGGCGAAGTGGGCTACACCTTC
.,TRBJ1-6,.,TRBV5-5,CASSLAGNNSPLHF,TGTGCCAGCAGCTTAGCAGGGAACAATTCACCCCTCCACTTT
.,TRBJ1-5,.,TRBV6-6,CAHGGGSSQPQHF,TGTGCCCATGGGGGGGGAAGTAGCCAGCCCCAGCATTTT
.,TRBJ1-4,.,TRBV29-1,CSVSVMDPNEKLFF,TGCAGCGTCTCCGTGATGGACCCTAATGAAAAACTGTTTTTT
.,TRBJ2-4,.,TRBV7-2,CASSLEVKGLNIQYF,TGTGCCAGCAGCTTAGAGGTTAAGGGTTTGAACATTCAGTACTTC
.,TRBJ2-6,.,TRBV4-3,CASGKESGANVLTF,TGCGCCAGCGGCAAAGAATCTGGGGCCAACGTCCTGACTTTC
.,TRBJ2-7,.,TRBV2,CASLDSTGGYEQYF,TGTGCCAGTTTGGACTCTACAGGTGGCTACGAGCAGTACTTC
.,TRBJ1-1,.,TRBV5-1,CASSLVPTGVSTEAFF,TGCGCCAGCAGCTTGGTGCCGACGGGCGTTTCTACTGAAGCTTTCTTT
.,TRBJ2-7,TRBD1,TRBV5-1,CASSPKKGQGPSYEQYF,TGCGCCAGCAGCCCGAAAAAGGGACAGGGGCCCTCCTACGAGCAGTACTTC
once,TRBJ2-3,TRBD2,TRBV4-3,CASSQDPRGGTDTQYF,TGCGCCAGCAGCCAAGATCCGCGGGGGGGCACAGATACGCAGTATTTT
.,TRBJ1-6,.,TRBV5-1,CASSLVAGDNSPLHF,TGCGCCAGCAGCTTGGTTGCGGGGGACAATTCACCCCTCCACTTT
.,TRBJ2-2,TRBD1,TRBV11-2,CASSFLWDRRTGELFF,TGTGCCAGCAGCTTCCTTTGGGACAGGCGCACCGGGGAGCTGTTTTTT
.,TRBJ2-6,.,TRBV7-2,CASSLGGSGATGANVLTF,TGTGCCAGCAGCTTAGGTGGATCGGGGGCTACGGGGGCCAACGTCCTGACTTTC
.,TRBJ2-5,.,TRBV5-4,CASSFNRGLGETQYF,TGTGCCAGCAGCTTTAACCGGGGCCTGGGGGAGACCCAGTACTTC
.,TRBJ1-3,TRBD1,TRBV5-6,CASDRGISGNTIYF,TGTGCCAGCGACAGGGGCATCTCTGGAAACACCATATATTTT
.,TRBJ1-1,TRBD1,TRBV30,CAWAPDREATEAFF,TGTGCCTGGGCCCCGGACAGGGAGGCCACTGAAGCTTTCTTT
.,TRBJ1-1,.,TRBV19,CASSESGTEAFF,TGTGCCAGTAGTGAGTCGGGCACTGAAGCTTTCTTT
.,TRBJ2-1,.,TRBV10-3,CAISGRGAVTYNEQFF,TGTGCCATCAGTGGAAGGGGGGCTGTAACCTACAATGAGCAGTTCTTC
.,TRBJ2-7,.,TRBV7-4,CASSFLQDEQYF,TGTGCCAGCAGCTTCTTACAGGACGAGCAGTACTTC
.,TRBJ1-1,.,TRBV29-1,CSVEANRRRDITEAFF,TGCAGCGTTGAAGCAAACAGGCGAAGGGATATCACTGAAGCTTTCTTT
.,TRBJ1-2,.,TRBV6-5,CASKEGRYGYTF,TGTGCCAGCAAAGAGGGACGCTATGGCTACACCTTC
.,TRBJ2-7,.,TRBV5-1,CASSLEDISYEQYF,TGCGCCAGCAGCTTGGAGGACATCAGCTACGAGCAGTACTTC
.,TRBJ1-1,.,TRBV4-3,CASSHDPRGTEAFF,TGCGCCAGCAGCCACGACCCCAGGGGCACTGAAGCTTTCTTT
once,TRBJ1-5,TRBD1,TRBV28,CASSFTGAVNQPQHF,TGTGCCAGCAGTTTCACAGGGGCCGTGAATCAGCCCCAGCATTTT
.,TRBJ1-6,.,TRBV25-1,CASSEGSGYNSPLHF,TGTGCCAGCAGTGAGGGGTCAGGCTATAATTCACCCCTCCACTTT
.,TRBJ2-1,TRBD2,TRBV4-3,CASSHPGVAGDNEQFF,TGCGCCAGCAGCCATCCAGGGGTAGCGGGGGACAATGAGCAGTTCTTC
.,TRBJ1-5,TRBD1,TRBV30,CAWSVGQPDNQPQHF,TGTGCCTGGAGTGTGGGACAGCCCGACAATCAGCCCCAGCATTTT
few,TRBJ1-2,.,TRBV27,CASSNPWADYGYTF,TGTGCCAGCAGTAACCCCTGGGCAGACTATGGCTACACCTTC
once,TRBJ1-1,.,TRBV19,CASSIVSRGFLRTPLAAEAFF,TGTGCCAGTAGTATAGTATCGCGGGGATTCCTGCGCACTCCTCTCGCGGCTGAAGCTTTCTTT
few,TRBJ1-2,.,TRBV27,CASSLSQGFYYGYTF,TGTGCCAGCAGTTTATCGCAGGGGTTCTACTATGGCTACACCTTC
.,TRBJ2-5,TRBD2,TRBV2,CASTILAGVVQETQYF,TGTGCCAGCACCATTCTAGCGGGGGTGGTCCAAGAGACCCAGTACTTC
.,TRBJ1-1,.,TRBV2,CASSDIAQNTEAFF,TGTGCCAGCAGTGATATAGCACAAAACACTGAAGCTTTCTTT
.,TRBJ2-1,TRBD2,TRBV9,CASSPWRTSGWGNEQFF,TGTGCCAGCAGCCCGTGGAGGACTAGCGGGTGGGGCAATGAGCAGTTCTTC
.,TRBJ1-3,.,TRBV6-5,CASSYSPQGNTIYF,TGTGCCAGCAGTTACTCTCCCCAGGGAAACACCATATATTTT
.,TRBJ2-7,.,TRBV6-5,CASSLTLITPGYEQYF,TGTGCCAGCAGTTTAACACTTATCACCCCGGGCTACGAGCAGTACTTC
few,TRBJ1-2,.,TRBV28,CASSLSRYGYTF,TGTGCCAGCAGTTTAAGCCGCTATGGCTACACCTTC
.,TRBJ1-5,.,TRBV10-2,CASSESSGLKQPQHF,TGCGCCAGCAGTGAGTCGTCAGGGTTGAAGCAGCCCCAGCATTTT
.,TRBJ2-5,TRBD2,TRBV6-5,CASSRGRETQYF,TGTGCCAGCAGCCGCGGGAGGGAGACCCAGTACTTC
.,TRBJ2-7,.,TRBV7-2,CASSLVGSEQYF,TGTGCCAGCAGCTTAGTTGGTTCCGAGCAGTACTTC
.,TRBJ2-7,.,TRBV6-5,CASSSDHEPYEQYF,TGTGCCAGCAGCTCCGATCACGAGCCTTACGAGCAGTACTTC
.,TRBJ1-5,.,TRBV2,CASIGRAGNQPQHF,TGTGCCAGCATAGGCAGGGCGGGCAATCAGCCCCAGCATTTT
.,TRBJ1-1,.,TRBV5-6,CASSSSSRGTEAFF,TGTGCCAGCAGCTCATCCTCCAGGGGTACTGAAGCTTTCTTT
.,TRBJ1-2,.,TRBV30,CAWSVTGAGGYTF,TGTGCCTGGAGTGTAACGGGGGCGGGTGGCTACACCTTC
.,TRBJ1-1,.,TRBV6-5,CASRQGLVNTEAFF,TGTGCCAGCAGACAGGGCTTAGTGAACACTGAAGCTTTCTTT
.,TRBJ2-7,.,TRBV7-9,CASSFTAYEQYF,TGTGCCAGCAGCTTCACTGCGTACGAGCAGTACTTC
.,TRBJ1-5,.,TRBV7-9,CASSLQDQPQHF,TGTGCCAGCAGCTTACAGGATCAGCCCCAGCATTTT
once,TRBJ2-7,.,TRBV9,CASSAGTRPYEQYF,TGTGCCAGCAGCGCCGGGACTCGACCCTACGAGCAGTACTTC
.,TRBJ1-4,.,TRBV5-4,CASSLGLQEPNEKLFF,TGTGCCAGCAGCTTGGGTCTACAGGAGCCGAATGAAAAACTGTTTTTT
.,TRBJ1-1,.,TRBV20-1,CSAGGTEAFF,TGCAGTGCAGGGGGAACTGAAGCTTTCTTT
.,TRBJ2-5,.,TRBV6-6,CASSYSDRLETQYF,TGTGCCAGCAGTTACTCTGACAGGCTGGAGACCCAGTACTTC